This T cell receptor beta chain derives from a study of siplizumab effects on memory and regulatory T cells. Study-level results: Naive T cell populations appeared to exhibit greater diversity than memory cells and appeared to be major alloresponse contributors. Sequences below about 10^-5 frequency were poorly captured. As a result, only a minor fraction of alloreactive clones mapped to unstimulated subsets. Siplizumab produced a significant reduction in alloreactive sequences that were traceable to unstimulated CD4+ memory cells.

Remarks on this clone: The antigen is not known.

From germline, CDR1 is MGHDK and CDR2 SYGVNS. CDR3 size: 12 residues. J gave up 9 bases and V 6 bases, and 6 bases lay outside the gene matches. Per sample, the assay covered approximately 91,000 TCR templates. Sequenced by immunoSEQ multiplex PCR; TCRdb stores in-frame clones only, minus some. The sample lists about 99,000 clones, nearly 95% seen once, with roughly 0.59% in the top ten. V and J are TRBV25-1 and TRBJ1-1, with 8 positions matching TRBD1. The sample comprised Tregs sorted from blood. The sequence was collected from a human donor in good health. The CDR3 sequence is CASSPGQGKAFF. The CDR3 DNA sequence: TGTGCCAGCAGCCCCGGACAGGGAAAAGCTTTCTTT.